This T cell receptor beta chain was documented in a study of blood T cell repertoires in COVID-19. Germline values: CDR1 MDHEN, CDR2 SYDVKM. After removal of 4 bases from V and 6 bases from J, the junction contained 7 bases not matched to a gene. CDR3 length: 14 amino acids. Some clones are missing from TCRdb's copy, which holds only in-frame ones; the method was immunoSEQ multiplex PCR. The table includes approximately 120,000 clones, 90% to 95% detected once. The chain employs TRBV28 and TRBJ2-7; the match to TRBD1 covers 9 bases. This receptor was taken from a man in his forties or fifties with COVID-19, enrolled during active disease. The sample was peripheral blood. CDR3 DNA: TGTGCCAGCAGTTCCTCCGGGACAGGGAGCGAGCAGTACTTC. This encodes CASSSSGTGSEQYF.